A single sample gave rise to the 19 T cell receptor beta chains below, sequenced in a study of blood T cell repertoires in COVID-19. Only in-frame clones appear in the TCRdb table, and some are missing; sequencing was by immunoSEQ multiplex PCR. The data show fewer than 250,000 clones, roughly 80% seen once. Specimen: PBMCs or T cells enriched from blood (not recorded which). The receptors originated from a woman aged 40 to 50 who had been exposed to COVID-19.

The chain recombines TRBV7-7 with TRBJ1-3; D gene ambiguous. Trimming pared 2 bases from V and 2 bases from J, leaving 10 bases between. CDR3 length: 15 residues. In germline, CDR1 is SSHAT, CDR2 FNYEAQ (reference sequence). CDR3 sequence: CASSLHPGAGNTIYF. The CDR3 DNA reads as TGTGCCAGCAGCTTACACCCCGGGGCTGGAAACACCATATATTTT.

The rearrangement links TRBV19 to TRBJ1-1; D not resolved. The germline CDR1 and CDR2 sequences are LNHDA and SQIVND (reference sequence). This CDR3 is built from 15 residues. V was shortened by 3 bases and J by 5 bases, with 16 bases between the two germline ends. The CDR3 is CASSISTPRKTEAFF. The CDR3 region has the DNA TGTGCCAGTAGTATCAGTACGCCTAGGAAGACTGAAGCTTTCTTT.

This chain joins TRBV9 and TRBJ2-7, with D unclear. V gave up 0 bases and J gave up 0 bases, with 10 bases separating them. There are 15 residues in the CDR3. Germline CDR1 reads SGDLS; CDR2 reads YYNGEE. In nucleotides, the CDR3 is TGTGCCAGCAGCGTAGCGCAGGCTACCTCCTACGAGCAGTACTTC. Amino acids: CASSVAQATSYEQYF.

V usage is TRBV9 and J usage is TRBJ1-3; 7 bases are shared with TRBD1. The CDR3 extends over 15 amino acids. Germline lookup yields CDR1 SGDLS and CDR2 YYNGEE. The trim removed 3 bases at V and 1 base at J, leaving 4 bases unmatched. Here the CDR3 DNA reads TGTGCCAGCAGCGCGACAGGGTCTTCTGGAAACACCATATATTTT. Translation gives CASSATGSSGNTIYF.

This chain uses TRBV30 with TRBJ1-2; D gene uncertain. Trimming cost V 1 base and J 8 bases, with 17 bases left between them. The germline V gene has CDR1 GTSNPN and CDR2 SVGIG (reference sequence). This CDR3 is built from 14 residues. In DNA form, the CDR3 reads TGTGCCTGGAGTGCCCTTAGTAAACCTAGAGGCTACACCTTC. Its protein product is CAWSALSKPRGYTF.

The V gene is TRBV7-2, the J gene TRBJ2-1; TRBD1 might be the D (6 bases). Germline CDR1 SGHTA, CDR2 FQGNSA. This CDR3 is built from 17 residues. V gave up 7 bases and J gave up 2 bases, with 21 bases separating them. The CDR3 sequence: CASIPRVRDKAYNEQFF. CDR3 in DNA: TGTGCCAGCATCCCGCGGGTCCGGGACAAAGCCTACAATGAGCAGTTCTTC.

The sample holds a few counts of this clone. The CDR3, as DNA: TGTGCCAGCAGCCAAGGTAGACGGACAGAGGATGAAAAACTGTTTTTT. It translates to CASSQGRRTEDEKLFF. V gene TRBV14 combines with J gene TRBJ1-4; possible D gene TRBD1, 6 bases. Trimming removed 1 base from V and 6 bases from J, with 15 bases in between. In germline, CDR1 is SGHDN, CDR2 FVKESK. This CDR3 is 16 amino acids long.

V is TRBV9 and J is TRBJ2-6; D perhaps matches TRBD1 (6 bases). The V end was cut by 2 bases, the J end by 0 bases, with 18 bases between. CDR3 length: 19 amino acids. Germline V CDR1 and CDR2: SGDLS, YYNGEE. CDR3 residues: CASSVRQATRFSGANVLTF. CDR3 DNA sequence: TGTGCCAGCAGCGTGAGACAGGCGACGAGATTCTCTGGGGCCAACGTCCTGACTTTC.

The J gene is TRBJ1-5, the V gene TRBV7-9; maybe TRBD1 (6 bases). The germline CDR1 and CDR2 sequences are SEHNR and FQNEAQ (reference sequence). The length of the CDR3 is 11 residues. V lost 10 bases and J 3 bases, leaving 7 bases between the germline ends. Here the CDR3 reads CATGDNQPQHF. CDR3 nucleotide sequence: TGTGCCACAGGGGACAATCAGCCCCAGCATTTT.

The chain recombines TRBV4-1 with TRBJ1-4, with a possible D match to TRBD1 (5 bases). Germline CDR1 reads MGHRA; CDR2 reads YSYEKL. Trimming cost V 1 base and J 3 bases, with 9 bases left between them. The CDR3 is made up of 15 amino acids. The CDR3 region has the DNA TGCGCCAGCAGCCAAGTAGGGGTGGCTAATGAAAAACTGTTTTTT. Translating gives CASSQVGVANEKLFF.

This clone was detected only a few times. The rearrangement uses TRBV5-1 and TRBJ1-6; 10 bases match TRBD1. From germline, CDR1 is SGHRS and CDR2 YFSETQ. CDR3 length: 17 residues. The trim removed 0 bases at V and 3 bases at J, leaving 3 bases unmatched. The CDR3 spells CASSLGDRGGYNSPLHF. Written as DNA, the CDR3 is TGCGCCAGCAGCTTGGGGGACAGGGGTGGCTATAATTCACCCCTCCACTTT.

The V call is TRBV6-5, the J call TRBJ2-7; 7 bases line up with TRBD2. CDR1 and CDR2 from the germline V gene are MNHEY and SVGAGI. CDR3 length equals 13 residues. J gave up 6 bases and V 6 bases, and 8 bases lay outside the gene matches. CDR3 sequence: CASSRGVGGEQYF. The CDR3 DNA reads TGTGCCAGCAGCCGGGGGGTGGGCGGCGAGCAGTACTTC.

The V gene is TRBV21-1, the J gene TRBJ2-7; no DNA check was done on the table's D call, TRBD1. TRBV21-1 is an annotated pseudogene. This CDR3 has 14 residues. For the CDR3, the DNA is TGTGCCAGCAGCGGGGGACAGGACCCCCTCGAGCAGTACTTC. This gives the protein CASSGGQDPLEQYF.

The chain carries TRBV29-1 and TRBJ2-2; TRBD1 aligns across 9 bases. The germline V gene encodes CDR1 SQVTM and CDR2 ANQGSEA. The CDR3 consists of 16 residues. V was pared by 7 bases and J by 2 bases, with 11 bases of the junction left unmatched. The chain's CDR3 is CSARDREKKNTGELFF. The CDR3 coding sequence is TGCAGCGCCCGGGACAGGGAAAAGAAAAACACCGGGGAGCTGTTTTTT.

The chain links TRBV30 to TRBJ1-1; D is undetermined. There are 13 residues in the CDR3. Germline CDR1 reads GTSNPN; CDR2 reads SVGIG (reference sequence). V lost 5 bases and J lost 3, with 13 bases in between. CDR3: CAWCKLRYTEAFF. CDR3 nucleotide sequence: TGTGCCTGGTGTAAATTGCGGTACACTGAAGCTTTCTTT. Based on the CDR3 plus reference TRBV30 and TRBJ1-1, the full variable domain is SQTIHQWPATLVQPVGSPLSLECTVEGTSNPNLYWYRQAAGRGLQLLFYSVGIGQISSEVPQNLSASRPQDRQFILSSKKLLLSDSGFYLCAWCKLRYTEAFFGQGTRLTVV.

Here the CDR3 DNA reads TGTGCCAGCAGGGGGACAGGGTACTATGGCTACACCTTC. It translates to CASRGTGYYGYTF. The chain joins TRBV6-5 to TRBJ1-2; the match to TRBD1 covers 9 bases. Germline V lookup: CDR1 MNHEY, CDR2 SVGAGI. The CDR3 is made up of 13 amino acids. Trimming cost V 6 bases and J 3 bases; bases outside gene matches: 2.

This chain connects TRBV6-2 or TRBV6-3 to TRBJ2-5, with TRBD2 identical over 10 bases. CDR3 length: 17 residues. Trimming at V came to 0 bases and at J to 2 bases, leaving 6 bases not matched to a gene. Germline assignment: CDR1 MNHEY and CDR2 SVGEGT. The CDR3, as DNA: TGTGCCAGCAGTTACTCCCAGCGGGGGGGCCGGCAAGAGACCCAGTACTTC. It yields the protein CASSYSQRGGRQETQYF.

The genes are TRBV18 and TRBJ2-2, with 7 bases fitting TRBD1. The V and J ends lost 3 bases and 6 bases, in that order; junction bases with no gene match: 7. This CDR3 region has 15 residues. Germline values: CDR1 KGHSH, CDR2 LQKENI. The CDR3 loop reads CASSPGTAMSGELFF. The DNA for the CDR3 is TGTGCCAGCTCACCCGGGACAGCCATGTCCGGGGAGCTGTTTTTT.

The chain is built from TRBV5-1 and TRBJ1-1; the match to TRBD1 covers 11 bases. This CDR3 contains 18 residues. Germline values: CDR1 SGHRS, CDR2 YFSETQ. V lost 3 bases, J lost 1 base, and 11 bases stayed unmatched. CDR3 DNA sequence: TGCGCCAGCAGCTCCCCCTTCGGGACAGGGGGAAGGAACACTGAAGCTTTCTTT. Its protein product is CASSSPFGTGGRNTEAFF.